These 2 T cell receptor beta chains share one sample of origin, sequenced in a study of blood T cell repertoires in COVID-19. Produced via immunoSEQ multiplex PCR; TCRdb's table is partial and in-frame only. The table includes nearly 100,000 clones, approximately 84% detected once. The sequencing sample was made of peripheral blood. These receptors all come from a woman aged 55-69 years with acute or convalescent COVID-19.

The chain recombines TRBV29-1 with TRBJ1-1; no definite D call. Germline CDR1 is SQVTM and CDR2 is ANQGSEA. With 0 bases removed from V and 10 bases from J, the gap between germline ends came to 15 bases. CDR3 length: 13 amino acids. The CDR3 is CSVEDWSFSGAFF. Written as DNA, the CDR3 is TGCAGCGTTGAAGATTGGAGTTTCTCTGGAGCTTTCTTT.

This chain links TRBV5-1 with TRBJ2-3; D gene ambiguous. V gave up 2 bases and J gave up 4 bases, with 8 bases separating them. Germline V gene sequence: CDR1 SGHRS, CDR2 YFSETQ. CDR3 length: 13 residues. The CDR3 here is CASSFASADTQYF. CDR3 sequence (DNA): TGCGCCAGCAGCTTTGCCAGTGCAGATACGCAGTATTTT. The whole variable domain, remainder taken from reference TRBV5-1 and TRBJ2-3, is KAGVTQTPRYLIKTRGQQVTLSCSPISGHRSVSWYQQTPGQGLQFLFEYFSETQRNKGNFPGRFSGRQFSNSRSEMNVSTLELGDSALYLCASSFASADTQYFGPGTRLTVL.